This entry concerns a single T cell receptor (beta chain). The target antigen is unknown. The CDR3 runs 12 residues. Looked up from germline, CDR1 is MNHEY and CDR2 is SMNVEV (reference sequence). Trimming removed 6 bases from V and 6 bases from J, with 11 bases in between. MiXCR was run by TCRdb on the reads, yielding one entry per CDR3 protein. In the table there are approximately 730,000 distinct CDR3 sequences, roughly 29% of which are singletons. The data stem from a study of T cell repertoires in cytomegalovirus infection. The source was cultured CD8+ T cells from PBMCs, collected from culture after CMV antigen stimulation. This sequence joins TRBV27 and TRBJ1-1; no reliable D call. This sequence was found in a human donor in good health (CMV status not recorded). Some clones in this sample may be carry-over from other donors' samples. The CDR3 nucleotides are TGTGCCAGCAGCTCTCGATCGGCTGAAGCTTTCTTT. Protein: CASSSRSAEAFF.